What follows are 19 T cell receptor beta chains derived from one specimen sequenced in a study of metastatic and nonmetastatic thyroid tumors. Using MiXCR, TCRdb re-called clones from the PCR reads. This sample has under 40,000 clones, with about 17% found just once. Each patient went into thyroid surgery without having received any treatment. Material for sequencing was blood. These receptors all stem from a male donor with papillary thyroid cancer or a benign thyroid nodule (not recorded which). Some clones in this sample may be carry-over from other donors' samples.

This clone was recorded many times. The chain has TRBV6-1 and TRBJ1-2; unclear D gene. CDR1 is MNHNS and CDR2 is SASEGT in the germline V gene. The CDR3 covers 14 residues. The ends were cut back, 7 bases at V and 0 bases at J, with 12 bases in the middle. The CDR3 region has the DNA TGTGCCAGCAATACGAGGGCAGCTAACTATGGCTACACCTTC. It translates to CASNTRAANYGYTF.

This clone was observed at least ten times. One junction end does not reproduce the germline sequence, and a read error may be involved. The chain joins TRBV6-2 or TRBV6-3 to TRBJ1-4, with D hard to call. Germline loops: CDR1 MNHEY, CDR2 SVGEGT. The CDR3 extends over 20 amino acids. CDR3 nucleotide sequence: TGTGCCGGCAGTTACTCGTTGTCCGAATTATCAAGTGCAACTAATGAAAAACTGTTTTTT. The encoded protein is CAGSYSLSELSSATNEKLFF.

Many counts were recorded for this clone. V usage is TRBV4-1 and J usage is TRBJ2-1; D may be TRBD1 or TRBD2 (6 bases each). This CDR3 has 15 residues. Germline V gene data show CDR1 as MGHRA and CDR2 as YSYEKL. The ends were cut back, 1 base at V and 8 bases at J, with 15 bases in the middle. The CDR3 sequence is CASSQVGVGGHEQFF. In DNA, the CDR3 is TGCGCCAGCAGCCAAGTAGGCGTTGGGGGGCATGAGCAGTTCTTC.

This clone was seen ten or more times. The chain couples TRBV30 to TRBJ2-7; D is unclear. This CDR3 spans 14 amino acids. Germline lookup yields CDR1 GTSNPN and CDR2 SVGIG (reference sequence). The ends were cut back, 2 bases at V and 2 bases at J, with 13 bases in the middle. The CDR3 DNA is TGTGCCTGGAGTCTGCTTGGGCAGCCCTACGAGCAGTACTTC. This codes for CAWSLLGQPYEQYF.

This clone was seen at least ten times. This chain joins TRBV5-5 and TRBJ1-6; D is ambiguous. Trimming took 5 bases from V and 10 from J, leaving 10 bases between them. This CDR3 is built from 12 residues. Germline V lookup: CDR1 SGHKS, CDR2 YYEKEE (reference sequence). CDR3 coding DNA: TGTGCCAGCAGGGTATCGGGATCACCCCTCCACTTT. Its protein is CASRVSGSPLHF.

This clone was seen repeatedly, ten times or more. J is TRBJ1-2 and V is TRBV6-1; D uncertain. The germline V and J ends were trimmed by 2 bases and 4 bases, with 5 bases remaining between them. CDR1 is MNHNS and CDR2 is SASEGT in the germline V gene. This CDR3 has 12 residues. The CDR3 reads CASSERAYGYTF. CDR3 in DNA: TGTGCCAGCAGTGAACGGGCCTATGGCTACACCTTC.

This clone was seen many times. The rearrangement joins TRBV4-1 to TRBJ2-5; D is unresolved. This CDR3 has 13 amino acids. Germline CDR1 reads MGHRA; CDR2 reads YSYEKL. Trimming pared 3 bases from V and 4 bases from J, leaving 9 bases between. The CDR3 reads CASSHTKGETQYF. The CDR3 DNA is TGCGCCAGCAGCCATACAAAAGGAGAGACCCAGTACTTC.

This clone was observed a handful of times. The V call is TRBV27, the J call TRBJ2-7; 9 bases are shared with TRBD1. The V gene's germline CDR1 is MNHEY and CDR2 SMNVEV (reference sequence). Unmatched junction bases numbered 8, after V lost 6 bases and J lost 2 bases. There are 15 residues in the CDR3. The CDR3: CASRGQGTPTYEQYF. CDR3 nucleotide sequence: TGTGCCAGCAGGGGACAGGGAACCCCGACCTACGAGCAGTACTTC.

In the case of this clone: This may come from a read error, since a much larger clone is one base off. The chain uses TRBV5-4 and TRBJ2-3, with TRBD2 matching over 9 bases. Germline-derived CDR1 and CDR2 are SGHNT and YYREEE (reference sequence). CDR3 length equals 15 residues. The DNA of the CDR3 is TGTGCCAGCAGCTTGTTTAGCGGGAGTGCAGATGCGCAGTATTTT. This codes for CASSLFSGSADAQYF.

This clone came up a few times. One end of the junction does not line up with germline, which may come from a read error. The V call is TRBV12-5, the J call TRBJ1-2; 7 nucleotides match TRBD1. The CDR3 covers 14 residues. The germline V gene has CDR1 LGHNT and CDR2 FRNRAP. CDR3: CAIGGGRGYYGYTF. The CDR3 DNA reads as TGTGCTATTGGTGGCGGCAGGGGGTACTATGGCTACACCTTC.

This clone was picked up many times. The chain employs TRBV19 and TRBJ1-1; 7 bases are shared with TRBD1. This CDR3 comprises 16 residues. Germline V gene data show CDR1 as LNHDA and CDR2 as SQIVND (reference sequence). Trimming cost V 7 bases and J 5 bases; bases outside gene matches: 16. In DNA form, the CDR3 reads TGTGCCAGTACCCCGGGGTTTCGACAGGGATGGACTGAAGCTTTCTTT. Translation gives CASTPGFRQGWTEAFF.

This clone occurred many times. The rearrangement joins TRBV27 to TRBJ2-7; D is unresolved. Germline V gene lookup returns CDR1 MNHEY and CDR2 SMNVEV (reference sequence). Trimming pared 1 base from V and 6 bases from J, leaving 7 bases between. The CDR3 is 12 amino acids. The CDR3: CASSLFGGEQYF. The DNA for the CDR3 is TGTGCCAGCAGTTTATTCGGCGGCGAGCAGTACTTC.

Ten or more counts support this clone. J is TRBJ2-6 and V is TRBV7-6; weak D call: TRBD2 (6 bases). Germline CDR1 and CDR2: SGHVS and FNYEAQ. Between the trimmed V and J ends, which lost 1 base and 2 bases, there was a span of 6 bases. The CDR3 runs to 15 residues. This CDR3 reads CASSLGGAGANVLTF. The CDR3 coding sequence is TGTGCCAGCAGCTTAGGGGGGGCTGGGGCCAACGTCCTGACTTTC.

This clone was observed at least ten times. V and J are TRBV20-1 and TRBJ1-1, with 7 bases matching TRBD1. The CDR3 contains 14 residues. V lost 3 bases and J lost 3; bases outside the gene matches: 7. Germline V gives CDR1 DFQATT, CDR2 SNEGSKA (reference sequence). Here the CDR3 reads CSARRPGGDTEAFF. CDR3 DNA sequence: TGCAGTGCTAGGCGTCCAGGGGGTGACACTGAAGCTTTCTTT.

This clone was seen ten or more times. The chain links TRBV5-8 to TRBJ1-1; weak D call: TRBD1 (6 bases). In germline, CDR1 is SGHTS, CDR2 YDEGEE. The CDR3 totals 15 residues. The V end was cut by 0 bases, the J end by 5 bases, with 14 bases between. DNA for the CDR3: TGTGCCAGCAGCTTGGATGGTGTAGGGGGAACTGAAGCTTTCTTT. This encodes CASSLDGVGGTEAFF.

There are a few counts of this clone. The chain couples TRBV7-3 to TRBJ2-5, with 7 bases matching TRBD2. There are 14 residues in the CDR3. Germline CDR1 is SGHTA and CDR2 is FQGTGA. V was pared by 5 bases and J by 3 bases, with 6 bases of the junction left unmatched. For the CDR3, the DNA is TGTGCCAGCAGCAAAACGGGGGGAGAAGAGACCCAGTACTTC. This encodes CASSKTGGEETQYF.

The chain uses TRBV20-1 and TRBJ2-7; D remains unclear. CDR1 is DFQATT and CDR2 is SNEGSKA in the germline V gene (reference sequence). The CDR3 extends over 14 amino acids. Trimming took off 0 bases at V and 3 bases at J, with 12 bases between the two ends. Here the CDR3 DNA reads TGCAGTGCTAGAGATCCTACAGTCTACTACGAGCAGTACTTC. This gives the protein CSARDPTVYYEQYF.

This clone was seen ten or more times. Germline is not matched at one junction end, which may reflect a read error. The J gene is TRBJ2-7, the V gene TRBV2; D is perhaps TRBD2 (7 bases). The CDR3 contains 12 residues. Germline CDR1 and CDR2: SNHLY and FYNNEI. CDR3 sequence (DNA): TGTGCCAGCAGTGAAGGGGGGGGGACAAGCGAGTTC. It codes for CASSEGGGTSEF. The variable domain in full, with the rest retrieved from reference TRBV2 and TRBJ2-7, is EPEVTQTPSHQVTQMGQEVILRCVPISNHLYFYWYRQILGQKVEFLVSFYNNEISEKSEIFDDQFSVERPDGSNFTLKIRSTKLEDSAMYFCASSEGGGTSEFGPGTRLTVT.

This clone appeared many times. The rearrangement links TRBV4-2 to TRBJ2-1, with TRBD2 as a possible D gene (6 bases). Germline V CDR1 and CDR2: LGHNA, YNFKEQ. Trimming removed 6 bases at V and 4 bases at J, with 19 bases between. The CDR3 runs to 16 residues. The CDR3 nucleotides read TGTGCCAGCAGTCCAAGGTGGGGGGTCCAATACAATGAGCAGTTCTTC. Amino acid sequence: CASSPRWGVQYNEQFF.